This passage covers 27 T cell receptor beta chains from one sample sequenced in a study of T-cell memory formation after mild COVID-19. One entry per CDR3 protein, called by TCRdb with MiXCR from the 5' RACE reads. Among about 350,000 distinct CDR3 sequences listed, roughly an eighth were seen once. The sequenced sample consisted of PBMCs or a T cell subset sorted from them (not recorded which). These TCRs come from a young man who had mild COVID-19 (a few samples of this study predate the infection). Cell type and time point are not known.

For the CDR3, the DNA is TGTGCCAGCAGCTTACCGGGGACGGCTACGCAGTATTTT. It translates to CASSLPGTATQYF. V and J are TRBV6-5 and TRBJ2-3; the D call may be TRBD1 or TRBD2 (5 bases each). The CDR3 covers 13 residues. Between the trimmed V and J ends, which lost 6 bases and 8 bases, there was a span of 15 bases. CDR1 is MNHEY, CDR2 SVGAGI, per germline.

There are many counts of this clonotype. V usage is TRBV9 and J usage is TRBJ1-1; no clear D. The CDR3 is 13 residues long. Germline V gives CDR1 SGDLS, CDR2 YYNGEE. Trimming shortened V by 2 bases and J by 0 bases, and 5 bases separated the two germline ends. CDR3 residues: CASSVWVNTEAFF. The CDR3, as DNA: TGTGCCAGCAGCGTCTGGGTGAACACTGAAGCTTTCTTT.

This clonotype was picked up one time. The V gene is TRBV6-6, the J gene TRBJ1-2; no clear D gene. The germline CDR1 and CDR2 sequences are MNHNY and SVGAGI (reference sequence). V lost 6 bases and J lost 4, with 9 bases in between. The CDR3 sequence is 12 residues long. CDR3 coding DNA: TGTGCCAGCAGATCGGGATTCTATGGCTACACCTTC. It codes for CASRSGFYGYTF.

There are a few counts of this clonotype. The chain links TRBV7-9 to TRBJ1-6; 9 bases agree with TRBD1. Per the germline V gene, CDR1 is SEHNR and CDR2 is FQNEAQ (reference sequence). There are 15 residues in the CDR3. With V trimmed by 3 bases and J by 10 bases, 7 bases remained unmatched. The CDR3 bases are TGTGCCAGCAGCTTTGGGACAGGGATAGACTCACCCCTCCACTTT. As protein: CASSFGTGIDSPLHF.

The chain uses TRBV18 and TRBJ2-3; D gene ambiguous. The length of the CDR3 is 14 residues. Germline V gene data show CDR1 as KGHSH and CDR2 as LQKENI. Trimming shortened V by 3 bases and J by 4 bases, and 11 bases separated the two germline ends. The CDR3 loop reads CASSPDRSSDTQYF. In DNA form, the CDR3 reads TGTGCCAGCTCACCGGACCGGTCGTCAGATACGCAGTATTTT.

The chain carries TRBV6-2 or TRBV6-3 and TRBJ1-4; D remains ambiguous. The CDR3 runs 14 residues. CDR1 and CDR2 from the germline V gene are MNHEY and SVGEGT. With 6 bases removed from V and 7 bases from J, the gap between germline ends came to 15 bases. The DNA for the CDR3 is TGTGCCAGCAGCCGCGGGCCCGGCGGTGAAAAACTGTTTTTT. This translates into CASSRGPGGEKLFF.

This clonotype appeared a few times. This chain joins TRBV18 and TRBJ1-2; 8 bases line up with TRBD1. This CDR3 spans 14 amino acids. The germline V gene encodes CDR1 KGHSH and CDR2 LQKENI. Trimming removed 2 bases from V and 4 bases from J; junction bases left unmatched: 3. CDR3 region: CASSPDGTGYGYTF. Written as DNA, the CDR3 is TGTGCCAGCTCACCAGACGGGACAGGCTATGGCTACACCTTC.

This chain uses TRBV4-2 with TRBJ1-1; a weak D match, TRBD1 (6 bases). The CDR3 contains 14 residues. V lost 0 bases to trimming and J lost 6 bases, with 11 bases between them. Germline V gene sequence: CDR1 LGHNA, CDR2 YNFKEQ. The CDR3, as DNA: TGTGCCAGCAGCCAAGATAACAGGGACCCTGAAGCTTTCTTT. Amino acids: CASSQDNRDPEAFF.

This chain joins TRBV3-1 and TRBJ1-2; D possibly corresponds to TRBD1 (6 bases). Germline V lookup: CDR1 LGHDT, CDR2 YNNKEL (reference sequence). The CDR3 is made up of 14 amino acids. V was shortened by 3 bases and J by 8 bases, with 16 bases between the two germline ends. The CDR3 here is CASSHPSGAKGYTF. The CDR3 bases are TGTGCCAGCAGCCACCCCTCAGGGGCGAAGGGCTACACCTTC. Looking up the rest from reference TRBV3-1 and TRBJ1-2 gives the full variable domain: DTAVSQTPKYLVTQMGNDKSIKCEQNLGHDTMYWYKQDSKKFLKIMFSYNNKELIINETVPNRFSPKSPDKAHLNLHINSLELGDSAVYFCASSHPSGAKGYTFGSGTRLTVV.

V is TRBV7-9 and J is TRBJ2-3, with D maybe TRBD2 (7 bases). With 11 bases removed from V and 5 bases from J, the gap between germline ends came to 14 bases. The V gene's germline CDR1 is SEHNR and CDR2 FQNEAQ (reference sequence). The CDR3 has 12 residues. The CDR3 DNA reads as TGTGCCGCCGGGGGGACACGAGATACGCAGTATTTT. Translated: CAAGGTRDTQYF.

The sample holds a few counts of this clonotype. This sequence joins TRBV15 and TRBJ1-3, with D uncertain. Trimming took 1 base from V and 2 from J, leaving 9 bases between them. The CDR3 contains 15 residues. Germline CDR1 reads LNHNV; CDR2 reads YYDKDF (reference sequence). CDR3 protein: CATSRAAAAGNTIYF. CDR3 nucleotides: TGTGCCACCAGCAGAGCCGCGGCAGCTGGAAACACCATATATTTT.

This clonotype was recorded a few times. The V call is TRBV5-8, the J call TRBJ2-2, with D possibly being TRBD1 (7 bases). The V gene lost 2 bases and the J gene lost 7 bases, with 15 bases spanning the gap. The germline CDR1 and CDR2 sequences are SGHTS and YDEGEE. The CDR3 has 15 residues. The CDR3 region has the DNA TGTGCCAGCAGCTTTGGAGGGGGCGCGATCGGGGAGCTGTTTTTT. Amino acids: CASSFGGGAIGELFF.

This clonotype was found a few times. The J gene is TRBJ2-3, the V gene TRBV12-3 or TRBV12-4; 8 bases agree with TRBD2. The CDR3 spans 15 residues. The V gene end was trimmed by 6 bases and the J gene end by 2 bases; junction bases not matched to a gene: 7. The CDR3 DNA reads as TGTGCCAGCAGCCAGCGGGGGCCTTACACAGATACGCAGTATTTT. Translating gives CASSQRGPYTDTQYF.

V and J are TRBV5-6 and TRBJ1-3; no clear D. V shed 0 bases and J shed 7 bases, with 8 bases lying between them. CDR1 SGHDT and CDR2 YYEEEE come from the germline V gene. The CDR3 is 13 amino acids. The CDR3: CASSLATRNTIYF. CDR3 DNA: TGTGCCAGCAGCTTGGCTACCAGGAACACCATATATTTT. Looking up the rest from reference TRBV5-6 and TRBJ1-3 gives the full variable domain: DAGVTQSPTHLIKTRGQQVTLRCSPKSGHDTVSWYQQALGQGPQFIFQYYEEEERQRGNFPDRFSGHQFPNYSSELNVNALLLGDSALYLCASSLATRNTIYFGEGSWLTVV.

The CDR3 bases are TGCAGTGCTAGTCGGGGACAGACATACGAGCAGTACTTC. Protein sequence: CSASRGQTYEQYF. This chain joins TRBV20-1 and TRBJ2-7, with TRBD1 matching over 7 bases. V lost 3 bases and J lost 4; bases outside the gene matches: 6. Germline values: CDR1 DFQATT, CDR2 SNEGSKA (reference sequence). This CDR3 is built from 13 residues.

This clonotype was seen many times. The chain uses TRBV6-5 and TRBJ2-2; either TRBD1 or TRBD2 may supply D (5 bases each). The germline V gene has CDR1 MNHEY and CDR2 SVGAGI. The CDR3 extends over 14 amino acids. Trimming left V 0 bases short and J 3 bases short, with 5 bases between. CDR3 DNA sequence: TGTGCCAGCAGTTACTCGGGGGACACCGGGGAGCTGTTTTTT. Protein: CASSYSGDTGELFF.

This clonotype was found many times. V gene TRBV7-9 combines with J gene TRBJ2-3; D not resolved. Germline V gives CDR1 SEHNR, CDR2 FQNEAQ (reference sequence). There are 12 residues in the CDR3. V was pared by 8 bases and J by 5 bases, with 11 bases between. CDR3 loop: CASVGNRDTQYF. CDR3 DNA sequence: TGTGCCAGCGTAGGGAATAGAGATACGCAGTATTTT.

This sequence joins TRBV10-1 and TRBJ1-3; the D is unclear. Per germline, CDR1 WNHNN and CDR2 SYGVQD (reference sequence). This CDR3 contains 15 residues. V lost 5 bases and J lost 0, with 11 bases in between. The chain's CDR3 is CASSPGPSSGNTIYF. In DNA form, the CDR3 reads TGCGCCAGCAGTCCCGGGCCGAGCTCTGGAAACACCATATATTTT.

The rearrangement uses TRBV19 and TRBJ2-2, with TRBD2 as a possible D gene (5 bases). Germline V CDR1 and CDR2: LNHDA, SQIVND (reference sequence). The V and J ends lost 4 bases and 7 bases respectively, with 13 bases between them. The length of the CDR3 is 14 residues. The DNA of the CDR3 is TGTGCCAGTAGTAACGACCGGGGATTCGGGGAGCTGTTTTTT. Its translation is CASSNDRGFGELFF.

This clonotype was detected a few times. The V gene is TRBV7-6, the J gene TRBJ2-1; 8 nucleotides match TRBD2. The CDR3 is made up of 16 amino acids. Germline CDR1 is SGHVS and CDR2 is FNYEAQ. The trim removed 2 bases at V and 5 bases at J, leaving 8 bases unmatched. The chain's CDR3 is CASSLSLAAGDNEQFF. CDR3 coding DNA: TGTGCCAGCAGCTTATCTCTGGCAGCGGGGGACAATGAGCAGTTCTTC.

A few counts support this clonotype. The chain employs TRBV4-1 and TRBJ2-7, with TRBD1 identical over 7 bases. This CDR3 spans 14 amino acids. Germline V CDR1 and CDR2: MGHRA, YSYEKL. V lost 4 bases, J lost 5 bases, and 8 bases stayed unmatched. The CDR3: CASSLLGGRNEQYF. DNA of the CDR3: TGCGCCAGCAGCCTTTTAGGGGGCAGGAACGAGCAGTACTTC.

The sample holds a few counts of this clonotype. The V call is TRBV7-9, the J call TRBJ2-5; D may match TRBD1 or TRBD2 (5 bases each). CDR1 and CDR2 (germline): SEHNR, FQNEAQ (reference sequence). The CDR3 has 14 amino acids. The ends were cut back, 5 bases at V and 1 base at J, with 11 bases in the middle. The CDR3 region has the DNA TGTGCCAGCAGCACCGAGGGGTTCCAAGAGACCCAGTACTTC. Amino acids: CASSTEGFQETQYF.

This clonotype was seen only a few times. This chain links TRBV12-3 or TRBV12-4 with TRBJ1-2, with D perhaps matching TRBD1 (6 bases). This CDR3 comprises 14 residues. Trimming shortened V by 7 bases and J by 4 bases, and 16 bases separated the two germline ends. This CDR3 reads CASTSQGGVYGYTF. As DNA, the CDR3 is TGTGCCAGCACCTCACAGGGAGGAGTCTATGGCTACACCTTC.

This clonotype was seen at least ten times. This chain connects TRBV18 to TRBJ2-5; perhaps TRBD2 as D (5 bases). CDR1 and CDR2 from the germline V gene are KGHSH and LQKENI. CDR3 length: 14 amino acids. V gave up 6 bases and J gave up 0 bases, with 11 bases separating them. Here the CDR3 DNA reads TGTGCCAGCTCGACCTCCGGGAACCAAGAGACCCAGTACTTC. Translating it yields CASSTSGNQETQYF.

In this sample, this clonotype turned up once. The CDR3 DNA sequence: TGTGCCACCAGTAACGGCGGTGGTTCACCCCTCCACTTT. It translates to CATSNGGGSPLHF. The chain recombines TRBV24-1 with TRBJ1-6; no clear D. CDR1 and CDR2 (germline): KGHDR, SFDVKD. V gave up 6 bases and J gave up 9 bases, with 11 bases separating them. The CDR3 sequence is 13 residues long.

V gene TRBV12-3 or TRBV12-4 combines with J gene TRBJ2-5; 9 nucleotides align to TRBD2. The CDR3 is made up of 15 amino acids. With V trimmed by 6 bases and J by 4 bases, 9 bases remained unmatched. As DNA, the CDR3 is TGTGCCAGCAGACTCCTAGCGGGGAGTGGAGAGACCCAGTACTTC. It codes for CASRLLAGSGETQYF.

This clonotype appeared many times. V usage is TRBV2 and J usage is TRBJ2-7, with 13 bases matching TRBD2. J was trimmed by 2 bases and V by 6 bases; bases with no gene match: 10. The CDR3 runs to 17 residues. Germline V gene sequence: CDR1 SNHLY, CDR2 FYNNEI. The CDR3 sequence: CASSRTSGGLLAYEQYV. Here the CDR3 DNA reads TGTGCCAGCAGCCGGACTAGCGGGGGCCTTTTGGCCTACGAGCAGTACGTC.